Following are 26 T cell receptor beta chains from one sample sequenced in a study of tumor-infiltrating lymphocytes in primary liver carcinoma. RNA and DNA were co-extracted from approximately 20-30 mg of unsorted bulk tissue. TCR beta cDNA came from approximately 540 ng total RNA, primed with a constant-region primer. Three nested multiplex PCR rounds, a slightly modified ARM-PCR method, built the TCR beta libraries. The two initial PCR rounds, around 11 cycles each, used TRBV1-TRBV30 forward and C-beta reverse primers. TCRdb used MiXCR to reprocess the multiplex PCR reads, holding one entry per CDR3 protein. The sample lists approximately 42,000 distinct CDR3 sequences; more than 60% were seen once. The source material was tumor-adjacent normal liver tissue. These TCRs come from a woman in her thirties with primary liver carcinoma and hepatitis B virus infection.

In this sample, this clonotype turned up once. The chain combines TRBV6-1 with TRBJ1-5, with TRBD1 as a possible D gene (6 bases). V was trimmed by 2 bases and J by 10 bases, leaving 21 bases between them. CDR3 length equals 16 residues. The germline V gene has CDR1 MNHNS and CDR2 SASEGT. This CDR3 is CASSEQGSVSSHPQHF. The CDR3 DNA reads TGTGCCAGCAGTGAACAGGGGAGCGTCTCCAGTCATCCCCAGCATTTT.

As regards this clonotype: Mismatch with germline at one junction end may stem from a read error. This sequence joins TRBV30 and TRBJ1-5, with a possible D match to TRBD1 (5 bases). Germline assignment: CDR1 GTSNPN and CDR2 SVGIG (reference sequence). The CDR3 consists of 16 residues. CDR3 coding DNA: TGTGCCTGGAGTGAAAAACGCCGGGGGGGGTATCAGCCCCAGCACTTT. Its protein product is CAWSEKRRGGYQPQHF.

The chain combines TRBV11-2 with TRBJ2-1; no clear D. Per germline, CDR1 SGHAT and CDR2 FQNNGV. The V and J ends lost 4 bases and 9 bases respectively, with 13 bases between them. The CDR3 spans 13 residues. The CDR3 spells CASSSQLGREQFF. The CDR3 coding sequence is TGTGCCAGCAGCTCCCAACTCGGACGTGAGCAGTTCTTC.

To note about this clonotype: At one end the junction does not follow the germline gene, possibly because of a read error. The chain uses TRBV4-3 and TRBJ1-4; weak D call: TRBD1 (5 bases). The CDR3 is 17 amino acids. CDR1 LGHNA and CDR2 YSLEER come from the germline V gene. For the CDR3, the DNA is TGCACCAGCAGCCAAGAGTGGTCCAGGAGCCAGGGTGAAAAACTGCTTTTT. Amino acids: CTSSQEWSRSQGEKLLF.

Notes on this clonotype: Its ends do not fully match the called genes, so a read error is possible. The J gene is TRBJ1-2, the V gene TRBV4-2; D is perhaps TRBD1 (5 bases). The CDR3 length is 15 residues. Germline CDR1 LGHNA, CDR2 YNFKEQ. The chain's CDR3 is CASSQGQGPNCGYTF. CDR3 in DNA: TGTGCCAGCAGCCAGGGTCAGGGTCCGAACTGTGGCTACACCTTC.

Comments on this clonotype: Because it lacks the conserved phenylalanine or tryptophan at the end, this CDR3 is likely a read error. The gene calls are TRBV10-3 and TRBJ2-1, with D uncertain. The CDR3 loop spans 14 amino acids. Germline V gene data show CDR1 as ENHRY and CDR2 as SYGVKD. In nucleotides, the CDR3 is TGTGCCATTAGTGACGTTAGTGGGATAGATGAGCAGTTCCTC. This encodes CAISDVSGIDEQFL.

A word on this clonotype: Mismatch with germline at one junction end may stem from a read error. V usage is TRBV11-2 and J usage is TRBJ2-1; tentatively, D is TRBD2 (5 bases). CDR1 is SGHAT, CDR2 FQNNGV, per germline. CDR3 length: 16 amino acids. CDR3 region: CATSSGIGSSYNEQFF. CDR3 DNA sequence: TGTGCCACCAGCTCAGGCATAGGGAGCTCCTACAATGAGCAGTTCTTC.

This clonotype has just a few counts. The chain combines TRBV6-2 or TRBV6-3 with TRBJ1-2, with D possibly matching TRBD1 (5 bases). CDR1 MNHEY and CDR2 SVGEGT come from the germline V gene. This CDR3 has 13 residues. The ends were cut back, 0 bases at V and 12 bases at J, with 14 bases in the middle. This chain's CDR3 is CASSYSGRVDHTF. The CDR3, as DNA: TGTGCCAGCAGTTACTCCGGCAGGGTCGACCACACCTTC.

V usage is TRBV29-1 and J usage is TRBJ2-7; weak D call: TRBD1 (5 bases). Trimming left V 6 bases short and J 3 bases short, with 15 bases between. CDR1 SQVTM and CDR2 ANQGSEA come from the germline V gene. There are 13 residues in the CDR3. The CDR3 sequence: CSVRHGAFYEQYF. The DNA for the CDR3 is TGCAGCGTAAGACATGGGGCATTCTACGAGCAGTACTTC.

CDR3 amino acids: CASRRLARVGQGEQYF. CDR3 nucleotides: TGTGCCAGCAGACGTCTGGCCCGGGTAGGACAGGGAGAGCAGTACTTC. V usage is TRBV6-2 or TRBV6-3 and J usage is TRBJ2-7; 8 nucleotides agree with TRBD1. The trim removed 6 bases at V and 7 bases at J, leaving 17 bases unmatched. Germline loops: CDR1 MNHEY, CDR2 SVGEGT. This CDR3 has 16 residues.

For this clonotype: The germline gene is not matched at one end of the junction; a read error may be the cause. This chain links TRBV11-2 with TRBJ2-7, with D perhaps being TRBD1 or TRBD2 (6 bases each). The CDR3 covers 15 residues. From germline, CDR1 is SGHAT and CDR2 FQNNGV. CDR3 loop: CVSSSLWGAIYEQYF. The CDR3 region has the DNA TGTGTCAGCAGCTCACTGTGGGGGGCCATCTACGAGCAGTACTTC.

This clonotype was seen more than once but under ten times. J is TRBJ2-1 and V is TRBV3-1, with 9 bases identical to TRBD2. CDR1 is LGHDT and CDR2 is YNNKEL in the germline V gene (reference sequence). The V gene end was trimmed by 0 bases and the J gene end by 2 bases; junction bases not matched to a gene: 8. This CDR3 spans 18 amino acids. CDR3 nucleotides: TGTGCCAGCAGCCAAGAGGTCCCATTAGCGGGAGCCTACAATGAGCAGTTCTTC. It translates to CASSQEVPLAGAYNEQFF.

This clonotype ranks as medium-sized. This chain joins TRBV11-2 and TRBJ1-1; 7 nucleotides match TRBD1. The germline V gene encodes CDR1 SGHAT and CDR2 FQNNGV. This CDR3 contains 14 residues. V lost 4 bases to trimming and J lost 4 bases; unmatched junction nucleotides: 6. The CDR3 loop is CASSYRDRFTEAFF. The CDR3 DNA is TGTGCCAGCAGCTACCGGGACAGATTCACTGAAGCTTTCTTT.

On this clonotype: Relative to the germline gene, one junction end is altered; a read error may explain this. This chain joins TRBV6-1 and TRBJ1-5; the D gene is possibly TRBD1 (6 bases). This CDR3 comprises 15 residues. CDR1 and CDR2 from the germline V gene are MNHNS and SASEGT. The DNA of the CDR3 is TGTGCCAACAGTGAGGGTGTCAGGGGCAGTCAGCCCCAGCATTTT. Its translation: CANSEGVRGSQPQHF.

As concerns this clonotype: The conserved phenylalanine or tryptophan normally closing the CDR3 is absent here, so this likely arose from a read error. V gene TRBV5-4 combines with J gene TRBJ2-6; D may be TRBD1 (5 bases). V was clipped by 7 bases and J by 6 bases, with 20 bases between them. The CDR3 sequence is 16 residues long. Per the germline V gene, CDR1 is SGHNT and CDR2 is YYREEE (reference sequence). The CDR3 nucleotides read TGTGCCAGCGGCCCAATGGAAGGGGATGCGGCCAACGTCCTGACTTTA. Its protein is CASGPMEGDAANVLTL.

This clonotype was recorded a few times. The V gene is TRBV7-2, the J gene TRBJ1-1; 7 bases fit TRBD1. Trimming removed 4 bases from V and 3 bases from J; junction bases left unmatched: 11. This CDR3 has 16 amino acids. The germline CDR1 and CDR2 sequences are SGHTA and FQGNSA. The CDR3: CASSYGQVVRYTEAFF. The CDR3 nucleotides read TGTGCCAGCAGCTATGGACAGGTTGTAAGGTACACTGAAGCTTTCTTT.

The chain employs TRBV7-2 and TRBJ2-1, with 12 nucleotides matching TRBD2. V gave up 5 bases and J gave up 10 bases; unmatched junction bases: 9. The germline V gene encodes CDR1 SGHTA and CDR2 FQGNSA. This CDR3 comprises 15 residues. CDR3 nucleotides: TGTGCCAGCAGCCGGGAACTAGCGGGGGGTGGAGAGCAGTTCTTC. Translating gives CASSRELAGGGEQFF.

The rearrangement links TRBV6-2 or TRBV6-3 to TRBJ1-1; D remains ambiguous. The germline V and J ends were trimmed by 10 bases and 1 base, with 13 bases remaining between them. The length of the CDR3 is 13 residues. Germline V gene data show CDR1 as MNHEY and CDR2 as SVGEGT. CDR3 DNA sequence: TGTGCCATCGGTTATAAAGAGAACACTGAAGCTTTCTTT. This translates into CAIGYKENTEAFF.

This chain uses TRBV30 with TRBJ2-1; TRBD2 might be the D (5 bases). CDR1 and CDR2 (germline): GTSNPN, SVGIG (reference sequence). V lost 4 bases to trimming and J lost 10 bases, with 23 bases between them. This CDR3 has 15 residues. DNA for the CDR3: TGTGCCTGGAATGTACCGGTAGCGAGACAATGGGAGCAGTTCTTC. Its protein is CAWNVPVARQWEQFF.

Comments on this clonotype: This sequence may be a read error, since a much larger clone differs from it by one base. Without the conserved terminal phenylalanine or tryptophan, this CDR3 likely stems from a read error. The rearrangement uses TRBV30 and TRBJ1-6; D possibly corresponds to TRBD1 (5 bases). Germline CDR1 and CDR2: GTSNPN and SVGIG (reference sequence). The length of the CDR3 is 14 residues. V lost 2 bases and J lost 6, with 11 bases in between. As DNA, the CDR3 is TGTGCCTGGAGTCCCGACAGCCTTAATTCACCCCTCCACATT. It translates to CAWSPDSLNSPLHI.

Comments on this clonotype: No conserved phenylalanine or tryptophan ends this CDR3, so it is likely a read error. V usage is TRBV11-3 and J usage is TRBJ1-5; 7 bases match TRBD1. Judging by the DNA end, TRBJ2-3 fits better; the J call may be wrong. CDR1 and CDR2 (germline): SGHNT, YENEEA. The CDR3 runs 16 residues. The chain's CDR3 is CASSYIGGYSNQPQYL. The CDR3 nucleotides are TGTGCCAGCAGCTATATAGGGGGCTATAGCAATCAGCCCCAGTATCTT.

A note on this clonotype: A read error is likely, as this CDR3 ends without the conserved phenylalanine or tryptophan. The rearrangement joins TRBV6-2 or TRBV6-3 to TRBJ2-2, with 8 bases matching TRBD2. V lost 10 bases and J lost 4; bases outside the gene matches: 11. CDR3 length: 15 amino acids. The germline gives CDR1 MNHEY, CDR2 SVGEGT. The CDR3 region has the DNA TGTGCCAACAGGACGGGACTAGGGGCCACCGGGGAGCTGTTTCTT. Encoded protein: CANRTGLGATGELFL.

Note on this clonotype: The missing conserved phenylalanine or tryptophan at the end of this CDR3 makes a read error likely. Here the CDR3 DNA reads TGCGCCAGCAGCCAAGAGCCGGTAACTAGCGGGAGGACGGGGGTCACAGATACGCAGTATCCT. Its translation: CASSQEPVTSGRTGVTDTQYP. The chain uses TRBV4-3 and TRBJ2-3; TRBD2 aligns across 12 bases. Germline CDR1 and CDR2: LGHNA and YSLEER. V gave up 0 bases and J gave up 2 bases; unmatched junction bases: 15. The CDR3 totals 21 residues.

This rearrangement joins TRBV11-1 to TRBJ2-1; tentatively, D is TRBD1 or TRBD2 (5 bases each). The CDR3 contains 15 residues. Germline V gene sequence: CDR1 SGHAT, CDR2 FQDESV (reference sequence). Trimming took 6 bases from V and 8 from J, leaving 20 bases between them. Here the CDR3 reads CASRTGTSGYDEQFF. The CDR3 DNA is TGTGCCAGCAGGACCGGGACCAGCGGTTATGATGAGCAGTTCTTC.

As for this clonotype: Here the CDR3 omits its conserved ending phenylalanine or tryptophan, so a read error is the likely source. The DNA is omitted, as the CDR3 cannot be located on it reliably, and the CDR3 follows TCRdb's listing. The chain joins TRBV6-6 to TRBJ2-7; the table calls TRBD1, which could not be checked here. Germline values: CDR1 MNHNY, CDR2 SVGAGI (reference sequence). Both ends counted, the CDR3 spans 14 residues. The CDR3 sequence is CASSYSGQSYEQHL.

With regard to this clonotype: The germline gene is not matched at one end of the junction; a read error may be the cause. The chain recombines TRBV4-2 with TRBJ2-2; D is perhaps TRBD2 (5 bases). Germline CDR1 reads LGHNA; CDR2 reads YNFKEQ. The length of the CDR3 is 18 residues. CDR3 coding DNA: TGTGCCAGCAGCCAAGCGCGAGCGGAAGGGCCGGGCACCGGGGAGCTGTTTTTC. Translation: CASSQARAEGPGTGELFF.